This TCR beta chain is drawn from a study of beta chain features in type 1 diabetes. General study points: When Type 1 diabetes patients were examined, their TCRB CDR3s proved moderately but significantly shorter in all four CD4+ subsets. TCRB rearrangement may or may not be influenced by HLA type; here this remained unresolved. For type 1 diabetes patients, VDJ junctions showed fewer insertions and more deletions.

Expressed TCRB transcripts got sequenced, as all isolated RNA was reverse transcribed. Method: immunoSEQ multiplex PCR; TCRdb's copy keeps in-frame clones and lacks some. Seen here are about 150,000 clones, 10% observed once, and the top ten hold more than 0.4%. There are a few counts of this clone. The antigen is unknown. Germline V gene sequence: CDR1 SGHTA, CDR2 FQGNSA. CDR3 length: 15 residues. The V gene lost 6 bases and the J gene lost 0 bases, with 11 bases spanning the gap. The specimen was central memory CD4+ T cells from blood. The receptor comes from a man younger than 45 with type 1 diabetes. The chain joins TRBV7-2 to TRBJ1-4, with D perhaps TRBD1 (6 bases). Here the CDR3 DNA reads TGTGCCAGCAGTGTTAGGGGGACAACTAATGAAAAACTGTTTTTT. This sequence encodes CASSVRGTTNEKLFF.